This TCR beta chain is drawn from a study of blood T cell repertoires in COVID-19. Study-wide context: Samples of COVID-19 (acute and convalescent) were obtained from the United States, Italy and Spain.

TCRdb's table, derived via immunoSEQ multiplex PCR, lists solely in-frame clones and lacks some. The sample consists of 75,000 or so clones, about 83% of them appearing once. This CDR3 comprises 14 residues. Trimming took off 7 bases at V and 0 bases at J, with 10 bases between the two ends. CDR1 and CDR2 (germline): SGHTA, FQGTGA. The chain carries TRBV7-3 and TRBJ1-3; D not certain. The receptor was derived from a woman of 80 years or more with active or convalescent COVID-19. Sequencing was done on a sample of peripheral blood. CDR3 amino acids: CASTAPSSGNTIYF. CDR3 DNA: TGTGCCAGCACCGCCCCTAGCTCTGGAAACACCATATATTTT.